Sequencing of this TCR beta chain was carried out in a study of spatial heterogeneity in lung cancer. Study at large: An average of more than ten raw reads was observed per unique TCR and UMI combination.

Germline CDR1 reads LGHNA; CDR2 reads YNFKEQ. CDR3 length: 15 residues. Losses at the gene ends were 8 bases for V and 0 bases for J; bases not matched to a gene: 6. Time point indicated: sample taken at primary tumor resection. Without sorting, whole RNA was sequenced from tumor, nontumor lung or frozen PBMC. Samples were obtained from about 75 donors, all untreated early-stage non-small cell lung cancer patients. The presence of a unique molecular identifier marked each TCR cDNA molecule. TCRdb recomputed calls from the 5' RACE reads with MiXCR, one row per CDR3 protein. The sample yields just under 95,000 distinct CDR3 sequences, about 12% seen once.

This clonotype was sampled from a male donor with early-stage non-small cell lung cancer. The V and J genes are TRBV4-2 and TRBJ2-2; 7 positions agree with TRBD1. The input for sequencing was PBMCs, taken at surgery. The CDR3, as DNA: TGTGCCAGCGCCCGGGACAGCTCGAACACCGGGGAGCTGTTTTTT. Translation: CASARDSSNTGELFF.